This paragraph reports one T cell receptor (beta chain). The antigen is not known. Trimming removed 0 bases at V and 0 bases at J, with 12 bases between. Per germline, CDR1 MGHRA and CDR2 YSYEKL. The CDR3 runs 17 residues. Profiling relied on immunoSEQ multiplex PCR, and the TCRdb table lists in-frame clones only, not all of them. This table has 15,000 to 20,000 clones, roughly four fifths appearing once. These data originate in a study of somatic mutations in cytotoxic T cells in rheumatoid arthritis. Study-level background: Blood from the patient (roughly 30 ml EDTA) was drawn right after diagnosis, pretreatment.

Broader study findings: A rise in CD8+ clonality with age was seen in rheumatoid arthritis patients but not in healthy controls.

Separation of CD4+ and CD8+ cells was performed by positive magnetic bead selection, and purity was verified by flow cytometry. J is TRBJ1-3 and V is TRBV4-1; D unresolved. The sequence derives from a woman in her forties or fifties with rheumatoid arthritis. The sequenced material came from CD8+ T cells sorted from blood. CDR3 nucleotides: TGCGCCAGCAGCCAAGATCTGACATCCCGCTCTGGAAACACCATATATTTT. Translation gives CASSQDLTSRSGNTIYF.